The source of this T cell receptor beta chain is a study of Tregs in tolerant kidney transplant recipients. In the study overall: Recipients received nonmyeloablative bone marrow transplants from related graft donors, with transient mixed chimerism. General study results and limits: Biological reproducibility was not directly addressed in this study. Nucleotide sequences could not be compared across some patients' samples due to primer changes.

About this clone itself: Its cognate antigen is unknown. The read terminates 3 residues before the CDR3 end, so the remaining end is supplied by the germline J gene. Other DNA sequences of this sample code for an identical CDR3.

The CDR3 spans 16 residues. CDR1 and CDR2 from the germline V gene are SGHRS and YFSETQ. V shed 0 bases and J 2 bases; nucleotides not matched to a gene: 1. Generated by immunoSEQ multiplex PCR, the TCRdb table keeps only in-frame clones and is missing some. The listing records about 48,000 clones. The specimen comprised CD4+ T cells from blood, sampled before the transplant. This TCR derives from a human donor who received a combined kidney and bone marrow transplant. The chain has TRBV5-1 and TRBJ2-3; 12 nucleotides line up with TRBD2. The CDR3 bases that were read are TGCGCCAGCAGCTTGGGACTAGCGGGGGTCACAGATACG. It translates to CASSLGLAGVTDT. The CDR3 reads in full as CASSLGLAGVTDTQYF.